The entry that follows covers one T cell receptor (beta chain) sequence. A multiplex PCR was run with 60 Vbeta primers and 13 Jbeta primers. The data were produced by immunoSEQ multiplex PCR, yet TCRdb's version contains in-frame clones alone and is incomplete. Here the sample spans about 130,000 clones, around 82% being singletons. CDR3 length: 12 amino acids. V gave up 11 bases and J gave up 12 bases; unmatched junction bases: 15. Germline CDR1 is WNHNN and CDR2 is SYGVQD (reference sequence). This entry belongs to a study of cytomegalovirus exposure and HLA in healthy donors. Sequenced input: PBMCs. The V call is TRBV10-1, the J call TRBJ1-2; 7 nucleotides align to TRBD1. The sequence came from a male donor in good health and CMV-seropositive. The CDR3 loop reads CARTHRGGKDTF. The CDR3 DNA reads TGCGCCCGCACCCACAGGGGAGGAAAAGACACCTTC.